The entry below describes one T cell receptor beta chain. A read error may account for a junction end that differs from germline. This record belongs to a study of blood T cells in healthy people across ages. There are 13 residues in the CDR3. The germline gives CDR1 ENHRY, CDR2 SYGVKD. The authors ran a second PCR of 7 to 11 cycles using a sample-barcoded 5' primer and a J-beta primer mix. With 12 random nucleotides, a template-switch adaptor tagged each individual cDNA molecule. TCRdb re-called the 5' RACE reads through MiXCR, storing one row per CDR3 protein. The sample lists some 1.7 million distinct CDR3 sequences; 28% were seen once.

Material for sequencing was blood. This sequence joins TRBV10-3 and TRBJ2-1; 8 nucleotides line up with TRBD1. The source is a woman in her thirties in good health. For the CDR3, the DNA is TGTACCATCAGTCGACAGGGGCACAATGAGCAGTTCTTC. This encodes CTISRQGHNEQFF.